The clone carrying this TCR beta chain was found many times. The antigen remains undetermined. This sample was taken from a study of blood T cells in healthy people across ages. Study-wide results and caveats: Diversity of TCR beta per million T cells declined in a roughly linear way with age.

The V and J ends lost 5 bases and 5 bases, in that order; junction bases with no gene match: 10. Per the germline V gene, CDR1 is SGHTA and CDR2 is FQGNSA. There are 15 residues in the CDR3. The use of a sample-barcoded 5' primer and a J-beta primer mix characterized a second PCR of roughly 6 to 11 cycles. Paired-end reads containing CDR3 totaled no fewer than 2.5 million for each sample. One entry per CDR3 protein results from TCRdb running MiXCR on the 5' RACE reads. The table records about 680,000 distinct CDR3 sequences, about half of them present only once. The sequenced material came from blood. The chain links TRBV7-2 to TRBJ2-5; 8 bases are a match to TRBD1. This clonotype was sampled from a woman aged 55-69 years in good health. The CDR3 reads CASSKRQGRSETQYF. In DNA, the CDR3 is TGTGCCAGCAGCAAACGACAGGGGCGCTCGGAGACCCAGTACTTC.